These 20 T cell receptor beta chains were all obtained from the same sample, sequenced in a study of T-cell memory formation after mild COVID-19. TCRdb recomputed calls from the 5' RACE reads with MiXCR, one row per CDR3 protein. Here the sample spans more than 450,000 distinct CDR3 sequences, roughly 18% being singletons. Specimen: PBMCs or a T cell subset sorted from them (not recorded which). Receptors originate from an adult woman who had mild COVID-19 (a few samples of this study predate the infection). Cell type and time point are not known.

The rearrangement links TRBV6-5 to TRBJ1-1, with D unresolved. Trimming removed 4 bases at V and 5 bases at J, with 17 bases between. The V gene's germline CDR1 is MNHEY and CDR2 SVGAGI. This CDR3 spans 15 amino acids. As DNA, the CDR3 is TGTGCCAGCAGTTTGGCCGGCGTGGGGAGGACTGAAGCTTTCTTT. Encoded protein: CASSLAGVGRTEAFF.

The genes are TRBV20-1 and TRBJ1-6, with D perhaps TRBD1 (5 bases). Germline-derived CDR1 and CDR2 are DFQATT and SNEGSKA (reference sequence). There are 13 residues in the CDR3. V lost 5 bases, J lost 9 bases, and 14 bases lay in between. CDR3: CSAPKAGVSPLHF. The CDR3 DNA reads as TGCAGTGCTCCTAAGGCGGGGGTTTCACCCCTCCACTTT.

This clonotype occurred many times. This rearrangement joins TRBV12-3 or TRBV12-4 to TRBJ1-2; unclear D gene. The CDR3 has 11 amino acids. Trimming shortened V by 3 bases and J by 5 bases, and 4 bases separated the two germline ends. The CDR3 bases are TGTGCCAGCAGTTTTCAGTATGGCTACACCTTC. Its translation is CASSFQYGYTF.

The rearrangement links TRBV5-6 to TRBJ1-4; D is possibly TRBD1 (5 bases). V was shortened by 2 bases and J by 8 bases, with 13 bases between the two germline ends. CDR3 length equals 14 residues. From germline, CDR1 is SGHDT and CDR2 YYEEEE. CDR3 nucleotide sequence: TGTGCCAGCAGCTTTCGGGACGCCCAGGAAAAACTGTTTTTT. This encodes CASSFRDAQEKLFF. Using reference TRBV5-6 and TRBJ1-4 for the parts outside the CDR3, the full variable domain is DAGVTQSPTHLIKTRGQQVTLRCSPKSGHDTVSWYQQALGQGPQFIFQYYEEEERQRGNFPDRFSGHQFPNYSSELNVNALLLGDSALYLCASSFRDAQEKLFFGSGTQLSVL.

This clonotype was found a few times. This chain joins TRBV5-1 and TRBJ1-3; D perhaps matches TRBD1 (5 bases). V lost 0 bases and J 0 bases, leaving 13 bases between the germline ends. The CDR3 runs 17 residues. Per germline, CDR1 SGHRS and CDR2 YFSETQ. The CDR3 DNA follows: TGCGCCAGCAGCTTGGCCCCGGCAGGGAGCTCTGGAAACACCATATATTTT. As protein: CASSLAPAGSSGNTIYF. Filled out from reference TRBV5-1 and TRBJ1-3, the complete variable domain reads KAGVTQTPRYLIKTRGQQVTLSCSPISGHRSVSWYQQTPGQGLQFLFEYFSETQRNKGNFPGRFSGRQFSNSRSEMNVSTLELGDSALYLCASSLAPAGSSGNTIYFGEGSWLTVV.

This rearrangement joins TRBV12-3 or TRBV12-4 to TRBJ1-5; D remains ambiguous. The germline V and J ends were trimmed by 7 bases and 2 bases, with 24 bases remaining between them. The CDR3 contains 18 residues. CDR3 DNA sequence: TGTGCCAGCACCGTAGTCGGCCGAGTGTCTATTGGCAATCAGCCCCAGCATTTT. It is translated as CASTVVGRVSIGNQPQHF.

The chain is built from TRBV20-1 and TRBJ2-2; tentative D call: TRBD2 (5 bases). The CDR3 totals 15 residues. V was trimmed by 0 bases and J by 5 bases, leaving 13 bases between them. CDR1 and CDR2 from the germline V gene are DFQATT and SNEGSKA (reference sequence). The CDR3 DNA is TGCAGTGCTAGAGAACACGGGATTCGGACCGGGGAGCTGTTTTTT. This encodes CSAREHGIRTGELFF.

This chain links TRBV7-9 with TRBJ2-7, with TRBD2 matching over 9 bases. CDR1 and CDR2 (germline): SEHNR, FQNEAQ (reference sequence). This CDR3 contains 18 residues. V lost 4 bases and J lost 0; bases outside the gene matches: 13. CDR3 loop: CASSSIVGTSSLSYEQYF. The CDR3 coding sequence is TGTGCCAGCAGCTCAATAGTGGGGACTAGCAGCCTCTCCTACGAGCAGTACTTC.

This clonotype was observed once. The chain carries TRBV7-9 and TRBJ2-3; D may be TRBD2 (6 bases). V gave up 1 base and J gave up 6 bases, with 14 bases separating them. CDR1 and CDR2 (germline): SEHNR, FQNEAQ (reference sequence). The CDR3 has 15 amino acids. The CDR3 DNA follows: TGTGCCAGCAGCTTAGAGGGGACTCCACCCGATACGCAGTATTTT. Its protein is CASSLEGTPPDTQYF. Supplemented by reference TRBV7-9 and TRBJ2-3, the full variable domain reads DTGVSQNPRHKITKRGQNVTFRCDPISEHNRLYWYRQTLGQGPEFLTYFQNEAQLEKSRLLSDRFSAERPKGSFSTLEIQRTEQGDSAMYLCASSLEGTPPDTQYFGPGTRLTVL.

In its sample, this clonotype was seen a few times. The genes are TRBV5-1 and TRBJ2-1; 10 bases match TRBD2. Germline CDR1 and CDR2: SGHRS and YFSETQ. Trimming at V came to 0 bases and at J to 7 bases, leaving 10 bases not matched to a gene. The CDR3 spans 17 residues. This chain's CDR3 is CASSLAVVAGGRNEQFF. In nucleotides, the CDR3 is TGCGCCAGCAGCTTGGCCGTGGTAGCGGGGGGCAGGAATGAGCAGTTCTTC.

The genes are TRBV21-1 and TRBJ2-7; TRBD2, the table's D call, was not compared with the DNA. TRBV21-1 is an annotated pseudogene. This CDR3 is 14 amino acids long. CDR3 DNA sequence: TGTGCCAGGATTAGGACTAGCGGGAGAGTCGAGCAGTACTTC. Amino acid sequence: CARIRTSGRVEQYF.

This chain uses TRBV9 with TRBJ2-5; no firm D call. The CDR3 length is 14 residues. The germline CDR1 and CDR2 sequences are SGDLS and YYNGEE. Trimming stripped 0 bases from V and 2 bases from J, with 8 bases between. The CDR3 here is CASSVGSGQETQYF. The CDR3 DNA reads TGTGCCAGCAGCGTAGGATCAGGACAAGAGACCCAGTACTTC.

Ten or more counts support this clonotype. The chain carries TRBV5-1 and TRBJ2-2, with D unclear. This CDR3 region has 12 residues. With 2 bases removed from V and 5 bases from J, the gap between germline ends came to 4 bases. Germline-derived CDR1 and CDR2 are SGHRS and YFSETQ. CDR3 coding DNA: TGCGCCAGCAGCTTAGCGACCGGGGAGCTGTTTTTT. Protein product: CASSLATGELFF.

For the CDR3, the DNA is TGCGCCAGCAGCCAACGCATAAGCGTGTCCTACGAGCAGTACTTC. Translated, it gives CASSQRISVSYEQYF. The chain joins TRBV4-3 to TRBJ2-7; no clear D. V was pared by 2 bases and J by 1 base, with 12 bases between. CDR1 and CDR2 (germline): LGHNA, YSLEER. The CDR3 is made up of 15 amino acids.

This clonotype was seen more than once but under ten times. The chain links TRBV7-2 to TRBJ2-6; the D is unclear. Trimming pared 0 bases from V and 0 bases from J, leaving 6 bases between. From germline, CDR1 is SGHTA and CDR2 FQGNSA. The CDR3 sequence is 16 residues long. CDR3 in amino acids: CASSLAGNSGANVLTF. The CDR3 DNA sequence: TGTGCCAGCAGCTTAGCGGGAAACTCTGGGGCCAACGTCCTGACTTTC.

This chain links TRBV24-1 with TRBJ2-3, with 10 nucleotides matching TRBD1. V lost 4 bases to trimming and J lost 3 bases; unmatched junction nucleotides: 6. Germline-derived CDR1 and CDR2 are KGHDR and SFDVKD. The CDR3 loop spans 16 amino acids. The CDR3 region is CATSDPGTGATDTQYF. CDR3 in DNA: TGTGCCACCAGTGACCCCGGGACAGGGGCAACAGATACGCAGTATTTT.

The V and J genes are TRBV2 and TRBJ1-2, with TRBD1 as a possible D gene (6 bases). CDR1 and CDR2 (germline): SNHLY, FYNNEI. This CDR3 contains 14 residues. V was cut by 4 bases and J by 4 bases, with 13 bases left in between. The CDR3 loop is CASSARGLGYGYTF. The CDR3 coding sequence is TGTGCCAGCAGTGCGCGGGGGCTAGGCTATGGCTACACCTTC.

The chain is built from TRBV29-1 and TRBJ1-1; maybe TRBD1 (5 bases). V was trimmed by 1 base and J by 10 bases, leaving 16 bases between them. Per germline, CDR1 SQVTM and CDR2 ANQGSEA. CDR3 size: 13 residues. DNA for the CDR3: TGCAGCGTTGAAGTAGTAGCGCTCACAGGAGCTTTCTTT. The encoded protein is CSVEVVALTGAFF.

This clonotype was picked up a small number of times. The DNA of the CDR3 is TGCAGTGCTAGCACCAACCTGGGAGGGTGGTCGGATCAGCCCCAGCATTTT. It translates to CSASTNLGGWSDQPQHF. J is TRBJ1-5 and V is TRBV20-1, with D unclear. This CDR3 has 17 amino acids. Trimming cost V 3 bases and J 5 bases, with 23 bases left between them. Looked up from germline, CDR1 is DFQATT and CDR2 is SNEGSKA (reference sequence).

This clonotype appeared a few times. The V and J genes are TRBV6-6 and TRBJ1-2, with no clear D. The V gene's germline CDR1 is MNHNY and CDR2 SVGAGI (reference sequence). V lost 0 bases and J lost 4, with 9 bases in between. The CDR3 runs to 14 residues. CDR3 sequence reads: CASSYSIRSYGYTF. In DNA, the CDR3 is TGTGCCAGCAGTTACTCGATCCGGAGCTATGGCTACACCTTC.